The 5 T cell receptor beta chains given below trace back to one sample, sequenced in a study of T cells in Graves' hyperthyroidism and ophthalmopathy. Amplification targeted TCR beta CDR3 regions from RNA transcripts. The HTBI primer set was used in a first-round RT-PCR of the TCR CDR3. Each CDR3 protein is one row after TCRdb ran MiXCR on the multiplex PCR reads. The sample comprises about 380,000 distinct CDR3 sequences, about 13% of which are singletons, and around 20% rests with the top ten. Specimen: blood. All receptors come from a man aged 25-45 years with Graves' hyperthyroidism that later progressed to Graves' ophthalmopathy.

Only a few counts were recorded for this clonotype. The chain combines TRBV10-3 with TRBJ2-7; D is unclear. V gave up 6 bases and J gave up 0 bases, with 9 bases separating them. Germline CDR1 and CDR2: ENHRY and SYGVKD. The CDR3 length is 13 residues. CDR3 sequence: CAISSGSSYEQYF. CDR3 DNA sequence: TGTGCCATCAGCTCAGGTTCCTCCTACGAGCAGTACTTC.

This clonotype was found many times. The chain joins TRBV11-3 to TRBJ2-1; a weak D match, TRBD2 (6 bases). Trimming removed 0 bases at V and 2 bases at J, with 17 bases between. This CDR3 region has 18 residues. Germline CDR1 reads SGHNT; CDR2 reads YENEEA. CDR3 protein: CASSLDRIRGSTYNEQFF. The DNA for the CDR3 is TGTGCCAGCAGCTTAGATCGTATACGGGGGTCTACCTACAATGAGCAGTTCTTC. The full variable domain, completed using reference TRBV11-3 and TRBJ2-1, is EAGVVQSPRYKIIEKKQPVAFWCNPISGHNTLYWYLQNLGQGPELLIRYENEEAVDDSQLPKDRFSAERLKGVDSTLKIQPAELGDSAVYLCASSLDRIRGSTYNEQFFGPGTRLTVL.

Many counts were recorded for this clonotype. The chain joins TRBV11-2 to TRBJ1-2; D may be TRBD1 (6 bases). There are 14 residues in the CDR3. Trimming pared 1 base from V and 6 bases from J, leaving 12 bases between. Germline-derived CDR1 and CDR2 are SGHAT and FQNNGV. The CDR3 nucleotides read TGTGCCAGCAGCTTAGTTCGGGGGGCCAATGGCTACACCTTC. Translating it yields CASSLVRGANGYTF.

At least ten counts were recorded for this clonotype. CDR3 region: CASRNYKQGANGELFF. The CDR3 nucleotides read TGTGCCAGCAGAAACTATAAGCAGGGGGCCAACGGGGAGCTGTTTTTT. This chain uses TRBV6-1 with TRBJ2-2; 8 bases match TRBD1. With 6 bases clipped from V and 7 bases from J, the junction kept 13 bases outside the gene matches. CDR3 length: 16 amino acids. Germline CDR1 MNHNS, CDR2 SASEGT.

The sample holds a few counts of this clonotype. This chain links TRBV12-3 or TRBV12-4 with TRBJ1-2; TRBD1 aligns across 8 bases. The junction had 7 bases not matched to a gene; V was cut back by 4 bases and J by 3 bases. The CDR3 extends over 15 amino acids. DNA of the CDR3: TGTGCCAGCAGTTCACCAGGACAGGGCGACTATGGCTACACCTTC. Amino acids: CASSSPGQGDYGYTF.